Here is one T cell receptor (beta chain) with its context. The treatment: randomized to nivolumab then ipilimumab (arm A) or the reverse (arm B). None of the patients previously received DNA-damaging chemotherapy. PBMC sorting kept live CD3+CD8+ cells without CD19 or CD56. Trimming cost V 5 bases and J 4 bases; bases outside gene matches: 10. The CDR3 totals 15 residues. Per the germline V gene, CDR1 is PRHDT and CDR2 is FYEKMQ (reference sequence). The data were taken from a study of sequential checkpoint blockade in melanoma. In the study overall: Maintenance nivolumab came after either treatment sequence.

The method was immunoSEQ multiplex PCR; TCRdb's version includes in-frame clones alone and lacks a portion of them. The sample has 19,000 or so clones; about 70% are singletons. This chain uses TRBV13 with TRBJ2-5; TRBD2 aligns across 7 bases. This sequence was found in a human donor with melanoma. The sample consisted of CD8+ T cells sorted from blood (inferred from file names), taken from a patient given nivolumab and ipilimumab in sequence. The CDR3 sequence is CASSLVGGGAETQYF. The CDR3 nucleotides are TGTGCCAGCAGCCTAGTGGGGGGGGGAGCAGAGACCCAGTACTTC. The full variable domain, rest sourced from reference TRBV13 and TRBJ2-5, is AAGVIQSPRHLIKEKRETATLKCYPIPRHDTVYWYQQGPGQDPQFLISFYEKMQSDKGSIPDRFSAQQFSDYHSELNMSSLELGDSALYFCASSLVGGGAETQYFGPGTRLLVL.